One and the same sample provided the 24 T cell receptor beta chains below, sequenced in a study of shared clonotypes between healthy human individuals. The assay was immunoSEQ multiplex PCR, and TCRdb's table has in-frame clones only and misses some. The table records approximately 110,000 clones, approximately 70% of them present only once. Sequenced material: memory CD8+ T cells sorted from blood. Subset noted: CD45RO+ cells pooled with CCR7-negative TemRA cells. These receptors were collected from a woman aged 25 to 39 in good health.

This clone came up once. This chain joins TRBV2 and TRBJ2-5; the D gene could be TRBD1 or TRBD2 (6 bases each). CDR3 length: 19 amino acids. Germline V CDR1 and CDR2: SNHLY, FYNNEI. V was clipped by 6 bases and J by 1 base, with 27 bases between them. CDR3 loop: CASRTKGVWGTVGQETQYF. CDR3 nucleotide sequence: TGTGCCAGCAGAACGAAGGGGGTATGGGGGACTGTGGGCCAAGAGACCCAGTACTTC. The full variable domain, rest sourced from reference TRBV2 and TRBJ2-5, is EPEVTQTPSHQVTQMGQEVILRCVPISNHLYFYWYRQILGQKVEFLVSFYNNEISEKSEIFDDQFSVERPDGSNFTLKIRSTKLEDSAMYFCASRTKGVWGTVGQETQYFGPGTRLLVL.

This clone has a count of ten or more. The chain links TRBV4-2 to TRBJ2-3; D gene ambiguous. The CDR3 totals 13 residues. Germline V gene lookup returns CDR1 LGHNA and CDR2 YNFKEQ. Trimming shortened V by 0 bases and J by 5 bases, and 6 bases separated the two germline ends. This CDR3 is CASSQEIQDTQYF. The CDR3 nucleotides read TGTGCCAGCAGCCAAGAGATACAAGATACGCAGTATTTT.

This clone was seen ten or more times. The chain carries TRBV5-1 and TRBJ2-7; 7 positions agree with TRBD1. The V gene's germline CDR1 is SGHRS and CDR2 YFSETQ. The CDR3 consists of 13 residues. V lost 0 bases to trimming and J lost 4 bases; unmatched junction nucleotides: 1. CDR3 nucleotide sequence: TGCGCCAGCAGCTTGGACAGGGGTTACGAGCAGTACTTC. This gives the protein CASSLDRGYEQYF. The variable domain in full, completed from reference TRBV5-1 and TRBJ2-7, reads KAGVTQTPRYLIKTRGQQVTLSCSPISGHRSVSWYQQTPGQGLQFLFEYFSETQRNKGNFPGRFSGRQFSNSRSEMNVSTLELGDSALYLCASSLDRGYEQYFGPGTRLTVT.

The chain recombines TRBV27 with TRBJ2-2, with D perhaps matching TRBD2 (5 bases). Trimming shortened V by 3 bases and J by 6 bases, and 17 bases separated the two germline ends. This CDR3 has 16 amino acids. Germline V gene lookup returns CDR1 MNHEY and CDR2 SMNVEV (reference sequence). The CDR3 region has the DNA TGTGCCAGCAGTTTGACCGCACTAGGTGGGTCCGGGGAGCTGTTTTTT. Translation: CASSLTALGGSGELFF.

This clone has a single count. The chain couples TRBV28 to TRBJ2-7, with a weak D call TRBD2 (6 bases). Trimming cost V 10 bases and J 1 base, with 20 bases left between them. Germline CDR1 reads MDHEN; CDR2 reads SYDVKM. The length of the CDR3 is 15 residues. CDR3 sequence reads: CATVPSWTISYEQYF. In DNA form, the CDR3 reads TGTGCCACCGTCCCTAGCTGGACTATATCCTACGAGCAGTACTTC.

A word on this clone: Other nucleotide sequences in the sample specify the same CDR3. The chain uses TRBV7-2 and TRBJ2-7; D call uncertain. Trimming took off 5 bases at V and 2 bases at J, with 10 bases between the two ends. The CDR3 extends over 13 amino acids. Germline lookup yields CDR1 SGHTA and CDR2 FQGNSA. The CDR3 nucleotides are TGTGCCAGCAGCCCATACTTAACCTACGAGCAGTACTTC. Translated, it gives CASSPYLTYEQYF.

This CDR3 is CASSPPRGPSPHEQFF. The CDR3 DNA sequence: TGTGCCAGCAGCCCCCCCCGGGGGCCCAGCCCCCATGAGCAGTTCTTC. V gene TRBV7-2 combines with J gene TRBJ2-1; D could derive from TRBD1 or TRBD2 (6 bases each). The germline V gene encodes CDR1 SGHTA and CDR2 FQGNSA. This CDR3 spans 16 amino acids. Trimming left V 5 bases short and J 8 bases short, with 22 bases between.

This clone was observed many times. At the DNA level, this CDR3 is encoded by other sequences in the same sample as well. CDR3 region: CASSLATVVNEQYF. The CDR3 DNA reads TGTGCCAGCAGCTTGGCGACAGTGGTAAACGAGCAGTACTTC. V and J are TRBV5-6 and TRBJ2-7; possible D gene TRBD1, 5 bases. The V gene's germline CDR1 is SGHDT and CDR2 YYEEEE. The CDR3 is 14 residues long. Trimming removed 0 bases at V and 5 bases at J, with 12 bases between.

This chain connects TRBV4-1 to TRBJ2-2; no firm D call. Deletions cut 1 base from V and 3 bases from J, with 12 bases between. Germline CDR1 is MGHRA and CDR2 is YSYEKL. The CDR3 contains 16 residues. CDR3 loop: CASSQVWRQHTGELFF. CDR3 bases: TGCGCCAGCAGCCAAGTGTGGCGACAACACACCGGGGAGCTGTTTTTT.

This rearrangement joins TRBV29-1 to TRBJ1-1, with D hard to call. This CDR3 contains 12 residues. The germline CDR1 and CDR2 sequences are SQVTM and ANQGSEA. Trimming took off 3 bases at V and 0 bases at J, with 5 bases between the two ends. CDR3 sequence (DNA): TGCAGCGTTGAGAGAATGAACACTGAAGCTTTCTTT. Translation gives CSVERMNTEAFF. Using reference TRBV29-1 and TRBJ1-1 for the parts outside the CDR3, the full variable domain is SAVISQKPSRDICQRGTSLTIQCQVDSQVTMMFWYRQQPGQSLTLIATANQGSEATYESGFVIDKFPISRPNLTFSTLTVSNMSPEDSSIYLCSVERMNTEAFFGQGTRLTVV.

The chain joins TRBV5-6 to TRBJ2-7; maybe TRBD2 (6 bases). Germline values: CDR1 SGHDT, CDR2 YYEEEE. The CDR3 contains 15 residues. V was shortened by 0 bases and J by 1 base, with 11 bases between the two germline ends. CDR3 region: CASSLGRGLSYEQYF. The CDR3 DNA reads TGTGCCAGCAGCTTGGGTCGGGGGTTGTCCTACGAGCAGTACTTC.

The CDR3 loop is CASGDWTGSNEQFF. DNA of the CDR3: TGTGCTAGTGGTGATTGGACAGGGAGCAATGAGCAGTTCTTC. This chain uses TRBV12-5 with TRBJ2-1; 8 bases fit TRBD1. Germline V CDR1 and CDR2: LGHNT, FRNRAP. CDR3 size: 14 residues. The trim removed 5 bases at V and 6 bases at J, leaving 6 bases unmatched. Variable domain in full (rest from reference TRBV12-5 and TRBJ2-1): DARVTQTPRHKVTEMGQEVTMRCQPILGHNTVFWYRQTMMQGLELLAYFRNRAPLDDSGMPKDRFSAEMPDATLATLKIQPSEPRDSAVYFCASGDWTGSNEQFFGPGTRLTVL.

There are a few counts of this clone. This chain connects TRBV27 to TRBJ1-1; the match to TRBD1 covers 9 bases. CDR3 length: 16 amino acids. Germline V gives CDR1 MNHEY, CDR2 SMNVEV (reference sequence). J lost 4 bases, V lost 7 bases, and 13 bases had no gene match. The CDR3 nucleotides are TGTGCCAGCACTACGGGCCCCGGGACAGGGCGCACTGAAGCTTTCTTT. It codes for CASTTGPGTGRTEAFF.

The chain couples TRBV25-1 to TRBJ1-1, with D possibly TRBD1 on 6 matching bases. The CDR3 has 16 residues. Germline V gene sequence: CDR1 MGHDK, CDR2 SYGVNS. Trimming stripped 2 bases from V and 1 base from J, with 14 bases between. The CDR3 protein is CASSEIQGDRNTEAFF. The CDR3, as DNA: TGTGCCAGCAGTGAAATACAGGGAGATCGGAACACTGAAGCTTTCTTT.

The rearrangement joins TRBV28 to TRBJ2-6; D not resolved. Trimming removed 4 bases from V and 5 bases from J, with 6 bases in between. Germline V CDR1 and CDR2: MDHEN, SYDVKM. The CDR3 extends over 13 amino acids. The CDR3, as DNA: TGTGCCAGCAGTTCCCCGAGGGCCAACGTCCTGACTTTC. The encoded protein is CASSSPRANVLTF.

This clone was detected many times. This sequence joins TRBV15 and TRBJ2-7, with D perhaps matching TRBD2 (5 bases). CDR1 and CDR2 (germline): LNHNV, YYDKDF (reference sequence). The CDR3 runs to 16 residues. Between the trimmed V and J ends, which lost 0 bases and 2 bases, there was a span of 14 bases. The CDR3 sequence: CATSREGLAETYEQYF. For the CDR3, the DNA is TGTGCCACCAGCAGAGAAGGGCTAGCCGAGACCTACGAGCAGTACTTC.

CDR3 in amino acids: CASSADFYYEQYF. Here the CDR3 DNA reads TGCGCCAGCAGCGCGGACTTTTACTACGAGCAGTACTTC. V gene TRBV5-1 combines with J gene TRBJ2-5, with D perhaps TRBD2 (5 bases). Near its end, the DNA agrees better with TRBJ2-7, so the J call may be wrong. In germline, CDR1 is SGHRS, CDR2 YFSETQ. The CDR3 has 13 residues.

DNA of the CDR3: TGTGCCAGCAGCTTCACGAGCAGCTCCTACGAGCAGTACTTC. Translated: CASSFTSSSYEQYF. This sequence joins TRBV7-9 and TRBJ2-7; D remains ambiguous. The CDR3 totals 14 residues. Trimming took off 3 bases at V and 0 bases at J, with 9 bases between the two ends. Germline V gene data show CDR1 as SEHNR and CDR2 as FQNEAQ (reference sequence).

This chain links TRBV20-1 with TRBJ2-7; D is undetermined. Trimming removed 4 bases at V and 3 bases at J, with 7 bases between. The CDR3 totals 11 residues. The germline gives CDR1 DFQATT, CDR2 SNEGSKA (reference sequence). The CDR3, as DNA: TGCAGTGCTAAGTTCTTCTACGAGCAGTACTTC. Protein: CSAKFFYEQYF.

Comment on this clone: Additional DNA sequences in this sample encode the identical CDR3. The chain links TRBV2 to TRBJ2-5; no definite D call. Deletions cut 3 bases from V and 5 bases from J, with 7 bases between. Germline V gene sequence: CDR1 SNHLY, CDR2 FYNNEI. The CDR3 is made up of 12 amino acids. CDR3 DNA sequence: TGTGCCAGCAGTGAGAGGCGGGAGACCCAGTACTTC. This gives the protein CASSERRETQYF.

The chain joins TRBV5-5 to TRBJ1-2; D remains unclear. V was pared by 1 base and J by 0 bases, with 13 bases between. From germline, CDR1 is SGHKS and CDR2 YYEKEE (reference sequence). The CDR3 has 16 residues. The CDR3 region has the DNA TGTGCCAGCAGCTTGTCGAGCAGAAGAGCTAACTATGGCTACACCTTC. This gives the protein CASSLSSRRANYGYTF. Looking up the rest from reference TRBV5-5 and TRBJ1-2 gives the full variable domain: DAGVTQSPTHLIKTRGQQVTLRCSPISGHKSVSWYQQVLGQGPQFIFQYYEKEERGRGNFPDRFSARQFPNYSSELNVNALLLGDSALYLCASSLSSRRANYGYTFGSGTRLTVV.

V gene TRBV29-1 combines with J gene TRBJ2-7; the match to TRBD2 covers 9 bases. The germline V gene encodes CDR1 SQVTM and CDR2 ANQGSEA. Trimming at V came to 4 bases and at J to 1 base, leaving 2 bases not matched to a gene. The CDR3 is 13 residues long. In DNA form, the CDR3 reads TGCAGCGTTGGGACTAGCGCGTCCTACGAGCAGTACTTC. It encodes CSVGTSASYEQYF.

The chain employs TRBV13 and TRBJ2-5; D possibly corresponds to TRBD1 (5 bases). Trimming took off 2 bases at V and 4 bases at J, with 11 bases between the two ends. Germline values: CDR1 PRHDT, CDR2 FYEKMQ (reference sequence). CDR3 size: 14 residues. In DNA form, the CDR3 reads TGTGCCAGCAGCTTACTACAGGCAGCAGAGACCCAGTACTTC. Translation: CASSLLQAAETQYF.

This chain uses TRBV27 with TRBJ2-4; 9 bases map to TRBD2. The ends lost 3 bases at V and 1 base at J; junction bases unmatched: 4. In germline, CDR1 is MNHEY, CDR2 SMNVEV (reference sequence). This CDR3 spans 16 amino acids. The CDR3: CASSFIAGVAKNIQYF. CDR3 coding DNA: TGTGCCAGCAGTTTCATAGCGGGAGTGGCCAAAAACATTCAGTACTTC.